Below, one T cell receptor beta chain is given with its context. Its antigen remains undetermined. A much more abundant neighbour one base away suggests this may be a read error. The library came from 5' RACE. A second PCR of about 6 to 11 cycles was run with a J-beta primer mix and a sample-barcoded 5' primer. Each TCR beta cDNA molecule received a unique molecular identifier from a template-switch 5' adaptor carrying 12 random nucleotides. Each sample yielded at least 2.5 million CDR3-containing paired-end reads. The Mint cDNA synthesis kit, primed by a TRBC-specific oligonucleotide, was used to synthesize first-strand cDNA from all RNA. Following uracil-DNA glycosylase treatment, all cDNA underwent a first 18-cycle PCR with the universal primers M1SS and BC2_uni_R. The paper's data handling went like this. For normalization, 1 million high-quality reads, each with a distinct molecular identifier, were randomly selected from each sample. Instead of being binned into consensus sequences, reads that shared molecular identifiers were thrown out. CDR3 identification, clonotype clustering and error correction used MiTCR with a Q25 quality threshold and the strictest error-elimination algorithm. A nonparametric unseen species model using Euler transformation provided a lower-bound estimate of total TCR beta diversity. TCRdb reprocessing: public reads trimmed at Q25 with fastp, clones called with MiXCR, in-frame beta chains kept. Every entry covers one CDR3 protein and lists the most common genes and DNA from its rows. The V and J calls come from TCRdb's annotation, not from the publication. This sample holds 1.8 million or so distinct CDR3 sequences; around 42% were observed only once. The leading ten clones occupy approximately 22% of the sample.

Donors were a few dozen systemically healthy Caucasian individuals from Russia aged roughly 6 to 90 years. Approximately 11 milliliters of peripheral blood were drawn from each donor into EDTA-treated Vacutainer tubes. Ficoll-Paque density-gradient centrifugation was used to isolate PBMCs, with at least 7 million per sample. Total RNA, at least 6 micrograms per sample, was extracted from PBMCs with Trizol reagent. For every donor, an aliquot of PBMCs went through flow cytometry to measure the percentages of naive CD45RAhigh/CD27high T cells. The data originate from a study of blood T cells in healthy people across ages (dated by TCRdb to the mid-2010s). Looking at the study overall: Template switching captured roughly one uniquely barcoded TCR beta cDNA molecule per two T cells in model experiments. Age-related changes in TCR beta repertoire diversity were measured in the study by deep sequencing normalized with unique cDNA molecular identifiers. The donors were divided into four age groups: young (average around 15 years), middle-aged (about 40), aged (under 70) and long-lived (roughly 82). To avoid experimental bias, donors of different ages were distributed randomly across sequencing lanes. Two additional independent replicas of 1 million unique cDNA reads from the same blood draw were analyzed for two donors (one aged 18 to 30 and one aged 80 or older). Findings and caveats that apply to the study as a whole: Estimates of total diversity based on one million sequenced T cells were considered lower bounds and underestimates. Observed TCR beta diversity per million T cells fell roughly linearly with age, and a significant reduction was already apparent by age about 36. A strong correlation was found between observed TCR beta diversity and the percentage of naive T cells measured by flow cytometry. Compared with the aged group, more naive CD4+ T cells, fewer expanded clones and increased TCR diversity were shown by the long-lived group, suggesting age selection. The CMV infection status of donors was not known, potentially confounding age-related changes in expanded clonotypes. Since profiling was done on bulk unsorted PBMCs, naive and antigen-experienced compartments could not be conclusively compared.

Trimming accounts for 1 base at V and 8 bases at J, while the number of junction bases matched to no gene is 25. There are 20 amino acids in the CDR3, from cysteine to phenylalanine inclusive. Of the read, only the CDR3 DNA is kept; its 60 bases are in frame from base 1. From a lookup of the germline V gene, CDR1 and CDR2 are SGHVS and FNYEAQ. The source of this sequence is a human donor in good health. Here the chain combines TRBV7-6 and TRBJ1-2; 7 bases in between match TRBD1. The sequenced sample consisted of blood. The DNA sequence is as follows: TGTGCCAGCAGCTTAGGTTCATTGCGACCGGGACAGAACTCTCGCGCGGGCTACACCTTC. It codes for CASSLGSLRPGQNSRAGYTF.